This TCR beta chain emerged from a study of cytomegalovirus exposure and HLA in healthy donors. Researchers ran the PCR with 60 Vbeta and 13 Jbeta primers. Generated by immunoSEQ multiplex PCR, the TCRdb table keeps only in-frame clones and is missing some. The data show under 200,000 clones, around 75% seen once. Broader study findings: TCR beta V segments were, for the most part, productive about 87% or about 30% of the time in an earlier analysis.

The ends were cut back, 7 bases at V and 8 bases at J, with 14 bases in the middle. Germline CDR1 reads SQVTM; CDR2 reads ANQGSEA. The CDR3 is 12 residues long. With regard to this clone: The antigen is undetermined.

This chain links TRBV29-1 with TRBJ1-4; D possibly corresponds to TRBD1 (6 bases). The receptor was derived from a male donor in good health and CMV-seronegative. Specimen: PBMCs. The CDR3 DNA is TGCAGCGCCGGGGGGGCGGGGGAAAAACTGTTTTTT. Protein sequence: CSAGGAGEKLFF.